The clone carrying this TCR beta chain has more than one count but fewer than ten. The V and J ends lost 5 bases and 3 bases, in that order; junction bases with no gene match: 13. This CDR3 is 17 amino acids long. The TCRbeta library incorporated unique molecular identifiers. One entry per CDR3 protein, called by TCRdb with MiXCR from the PCR reads. Among fewer than 700,000 distinct CDR3 sequences listed, roughly 13% were seen once. The source of the sample is a study of T-cell reconstitution after alpha-beta-depleted transplantation in children. The starting material was PBMCs, mostly from graft donor cells, obtained 360 days after TCRalphabeta/CD19-depleted stem cell transplant. The clonotype comes from a male patient younger than 18 who had a stem cell transplant for acute myeloid leukemia, so the T cells may come from the graft donor. V and J are TRBV12-3 or TRBV12-4 and TRBJ2-4, with 7 bases identical to TRBD2. In DNA, the CDR3 is TGTGCCAGCAGTCCCCTGGGAGGGAGGAAGGACAAAAACATTCAGTACTTC. Its protein product is CASSPLGGRKDKNIQYF.